These T cell receptor beta chains were read from a single sample in a study of control samples from healthy donors and cancer patients. TCRdb's table, derived via immunoSEQ multiplex PCR, lists solely in-frame clones and lacks some. This table holds under 85,000 clones, 84% found once. The sequenced material came from PBMCs. The receptors derive from a man aged 60-69 years with head and neck cancer. The CDR3 runs from the conserved cysteine through the conserved F or W. Fields, in order: clone size, D gene, V gene, J gene, CDR3 DNA, CDR3 protein. D genes are given only for firm matches. Clone size is shown for a subset of rows, as once, few, many or a class of expanded clone.

>few|NA|TRBV5-6|TRBJ1-5
TGTGCCAGCAGCTCGAGGGGGGCGGGTCAGCCCCAGCATTTT
CASSSRGAGQPQHF
>NA|TRBD1|TRBV2|TRBJ1-5
TGTGCCAGCAGTGGGACAGGGTTTCAGCCCCAGCATTTT
CASSGTGFQPQHF
>NA|NA|TRBV5-1|TRBJ1-4
TGCGCCAGCAGCTTGGCTTCGGGTGAAAAACTGTTTTTT
CASSLASGEKLFF
>NA|NA|TRBV6-6|TRBJ1-5
TGTGCCAGCAGTTATTGGGGTATAAGCAATCAGCCCCAGCATTTT
CASSYWGISNQPQHF
>once|TRBD2|TRBV15|TRBJ2-1
TGTGCCACCAGCAGAGGGACTAGCGCGTACAATGAGCAGTTCTTC
CATSRGTSAYNEQFF
>NA|NA|TRBV27|TRBJ1-5
TGTGCCAGCAGTCTACAGGGCCGGGGGAATCAGCCCCAGCATTTT
CASSLQGRGNQPQHF
>once|TRBD1|TRBV28|TRBJ1-5
TGTGCCAGCAGTGGGAGAGACAGGGCGTACAATCAGCCCCAGCATTTT
CASSGRDRAYNQPQHF
>NA|NA|TRBV3-1/TRBV3-2|TRBJ2-2
TGTGCCAGCAGGCTCCCGGGTGACACCGGGGAGCTGTTTTTT
CASRLPGDTGELFF
>NA|TRBD2|TRBV5-4|TRBJ2-2
TGTGCCAGCAGCTGGACCCCCCAGGGAGGGACCGGGGAGCTGTTTTTT
CASSWTPQGGTGELFF
>many|NA|TRBV4-2|TRBJ1-6
TGTGCCAGCAGCCCACAATCCCCCCGAAGCTCCTATAATTCACCCCTCCACTTT
CASSPQSPRSSYNSPLHF
>NA|NA|TRBV7-9|TRBJ1-5
TGTGCCAGCAGCACCGGGGAGTGGGCTCAGCCCCAGCATTTT
CASSTGEWAQPQHF
>NA|NA|TRBV9|TRBJ2-7
TGTGCCAGCAGCGTAGCCTTTCTTGCTCCCTCCTACGAGCAGTACTTC
CASSVAFLAPSYEQYF
>NA|NA|TRBV10-3|TRBJ1-1
TGTGCCATCAGTAGGAACAGGGACACTGAAGCTTTCTTT
CAISRNRDTEAFF
>NA|NA|TRBV5-1|TRBJ2-7
TGCGCCAGCAGCTGGGACAAGGCCTACGAGCAGTACTTC
CASSWDKAYEQYF
>NA|TRBD2|TRBV7-9|TRBJ2-5
TGTGCCAGCAGCCGGACTAGCGGAGAAGAGACCCAGTACTTC
CASSRTSGEETQYF
>NA|TRBD2|TRBV5-1|TRBJ2-1
TGCGCCAGCAGCGAGTCTAGCGGGAGTGGTGAGCAGTTCTTC
CASSESSGSGEQFF
>once|NA|TRBV5-1|TRBJ2-7
TGCGCCAGCAGCCCCCACGGGTACGAGCAGTACTTC
CASSPHGYEQYF
>few|TRBD1|TRBV4-1|TRBJ1-1
TGCGCCAGCAGCCTCGGACAGGGGGCCCTCATGAACACTGAAGCTTTCTTT
CASSLGQGALMNTEAFF
>few|NA|TRBV7-2|TRBJ2-3
TGTGCCAGCAGCTTCCTCAGCGTGGTCTTACCAGATACGCAGTATTTT
CASSFLSVVLPDTQYF
>few|NA|TRBV6-5|TRBJ2-7
TGTGCCAGCATAAGTCCCCTTAGAGGGCGGCAGTACTTC
CASISPLRGRQYF
>NA|NA|TRBV24-1|TRBJ2-2
TGTGCCACCCGTGATCCAGGGGGGGGGCGGAACACCGGGGAGCTGTTTTTT
CATRDPGGGRNTGELFF
>NA|NA|TRBV7-8|TRBJ2-5
TGTGCCAGCAGCCTGGGGACAAATCAAGAGACCCAGTACTTC
CASSLGTNQETQYF
>NA|NA|TRBV12-5|TRBJ1-1
TGTGCTAGTGGTTTGGGACAGTCAGAAGCTTTCTTT
CASGLGQSEAFF
>NA|TRBD2|TRBV20-1|TRBJ2-1
TGCAGTGCTAGTGGGTCGGGACTAGCGGGAGGACGGCAGTTCTTC
CSASGSGLAGGRQFF
>NA|NA|TRBV7-2|TRBJ2-7
TGTGCCAGCAGCTTTCCTAGAAACTACGAGCAGTACTTC
CASSFPRNYEQYF
>few|NA|TRBV5-1|TRBJ2-1
TGCGCCAGCAGCCTTGTCGGAGGAAATGAGCAGTTCTTC
CASSLVGGNEQFF
>NA|TRBD2|TRBV24-1|TRBJ2-1
TGTGCCACCAGTGAGGCCGGGACTAGCGGGGAGCAGTTCTTC
CATSEAGTSGEQFF
>few|TRBD1|TRBV4-1|TRBJ1-3
TGCGCCAGCAGCCCGGGCGGGACGAGGGGGCGAGGAAACACCATATATTTT
CASSPGGTRGRGNTIYF
>NA|NA|TRBV7-9|TRBJ2-2
TGTGCCAGCAGCTTGGGACGACCCGTCGGGGAGCTGTTTTTT
CASSLGRPVGELFF